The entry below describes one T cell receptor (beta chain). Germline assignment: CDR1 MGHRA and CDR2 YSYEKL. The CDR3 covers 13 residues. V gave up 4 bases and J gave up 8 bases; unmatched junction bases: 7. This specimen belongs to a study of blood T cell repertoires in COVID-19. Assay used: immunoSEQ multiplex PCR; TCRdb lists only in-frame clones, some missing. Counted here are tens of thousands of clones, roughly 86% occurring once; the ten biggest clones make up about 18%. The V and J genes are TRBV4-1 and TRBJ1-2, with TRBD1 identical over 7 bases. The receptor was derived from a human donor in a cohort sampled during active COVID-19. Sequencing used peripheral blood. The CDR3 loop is CASSLGQGVGYTF. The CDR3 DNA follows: TGCGCCAGCAGCCTGGGGCAGGGGGTAGGCTACACCTTC.